Listed here is a single TCR beta chain. This sample was taken from a study of T cell responses to AZD1222 COVID-19 vaccine. This CDR3 comprises 15 residues. The V and J ends lost 6 bases and 7 bases, in that order; junction bases with no gene match: 12. In germline, CDR1 is MNHEY, CDR2 SVGEGT. Sequencing was performed with immunoSEQ multiplex PCR; in TCRdb, only in-frame clones are kept and a portion is missing. Among around 180,000 clones listed, roughly 94% were seen once. The V gene is TRBV6-2 or TRBV6-3, the J gene TRBJ2-1, with 7 bases identical to TRBD2. The TCR originated in an adult who received the AZD1222 COVID-19 vaccine. The starting material was peripheral blood, obtained 28 days after the second AZD1222 dose. CDR3 nucleotide sequence: TGTGCCAGCAGCATCGGTTGGTTGGGAGGGAATGAGCAGTTCTTC. This codes for CASSIGWLGGNEQFF.